Presented here are 26 T cell receptor beta chains from one specimen sequenced in a study of patients and donors after allogeneic stem cell transplantation. TCRdb itself ran the RT-PCR reads through MiXCR, one entry per CDR3 protein. The sample includes about 410,000 distinct CDR3 sequences, 16% seen only once; the top ten take less than 8.5%. Sequenced input: blood, either unsorted or a sorted T cell fraction (not recorded which). The source is a human donor who was either an allogeneic HSCT recipient or a stem cell or donor lymphocyte infusion donor (not recorded which). It is not recorded whose cells these are; they may come from a transplant donor.

This clonotype has at least ten counts. V gene TRBV29-1 combines with J gene TRBJ2-7; 7 bases are shared with TRBD2. The V gene end was trimmed by 7 bases and the J gene end by 5 bases; junction bases not matched to a gene: 5. The length of the CDR3 is 11 residues. Germline V CDR1 and CDR2: SQVTM, ANQGSEA. The CDR3 loop is CSGSGIHEQYF. The CDR3 region has the DNA TGCAGCGGAAGCGGGATACACGAGCAGTACTTC.

This clonotype was counted a few times. This chain joins TRBV7-3 and TRBJ2-1; D ambiguous. V was shortened by 1 base and J by 5 bases, with 18 bases between the two germline ends. CDR1 and CDR2 from the germline V gene are SGHTA and FQGTGA. This CDR3 comprises 17 residues. CDR3 amino acids: CASSLKVNGRSHNEQFF. CDR3 in DNA: TGTGCCAGCAGCTTAAAAGTAAACGGTCGGTCTCACAATGAGCAGTTCTTC.

V gene TRBV6-5 combines with J gene TRBJ2-2; 9 bases match TRBD1. The trim removed 0 bases at V and 4 bases at J, leaving 3 bases unmatched. The CDR3 sequence is 16 residues long. Germline CDR1 and CDR2: MNHEY and SVGAGI. The CDR3 spells CASSYSAGQGTGELFF. The DNA of the CDR3 is TGTGCCAGCAGTTACTCGGCGGGACAGGGCACCGGGGAGCTGTTTTTT.

The chain has TRBV19 and TRBJ2-7; 9 bases align to TRBD2. Germline assignment: CDR1 LNHDA and CDR2 SQIVND (reference sequence). CDR3 size: 17 residues. V shed 5 bases and J 4 bases; nucleotides not matched to a gene: 15. As DNA, the CDR3 is TGTGCCAGTAGTTTATCAACTCTAGCGGGGAGATCTTACGAGCAGTACTTC. This codes for CASSLSTLAGRSYEQYF.

This chain uses TRBV4-1 with TRBJ1-3, with TRBD1 as a possible D gene (5 bases). There are 18 residues in the CDR3. CDR1 MGHRA and CDR2 YSYEKL come from the germline V gene. Trimming stripped 3 bases from V and 0 bases from J, with 18 bases between. The CDR3 is CASSQDIQGPYSGNTIYF. CDR3 nucleotide sequence: TGCGCCAGCAGCCAGGACATTCAGGGCCCATACTCTGGAAACACCATATATTTT.

V and J are TRBV5-1 and TRBJ2-7; no reliable D call. The V end lost 0 bases, the J end lost 0 bases, and 10 bases lay between the germline ends. Germline values: CDR1 SGHRS, CDR2 YFSETQ. This CDR3 has 15 amino acids. CDR3 sequence: CASSLVGISSYEQYF. Here the CDR3 DNA reads TGCGCCAGCAGCTTGGTCGGTATTAGCTCCTACGAGCAGTACTTC.

This clonotype turned up a few times. The CDR3 nucleotides are TGCGCCAGCAGCCAAGTTTTGCAGGGGACCTACGAGCAGTACTTC. Its protein product is CASSQVLQGTYEQYF. This chain connects TRBV4-1 to TRBJ2-7; weak D call: TRBD1 (6 bases). Germline lookup yields CDR1 MGHRA and CDR2 YSYEKL. The CDR3 sequence is 15 residues long. With 1 base removed from V and 2 bases from J, the gap between germline ends came to 12 bases.

The rearrangement uses TRBV7-3 and TRBJ2-1, with a possible D match to TRBD2 (5 bases). The V and J ends lost 1 base and 7 bases respectively, with 14 bases between them. The CDR3 loop spans 15 amino acids. Germline V gene sequence: CDR1 SGHTA, CDR2 FQGTGA. The CDR3: CASSLMPSQRNEQFF. The CDR3 DNA reads TGTGCCAGCAGCTTAATGCCTAGTCAGCGGAATGAGCAGTTCTTC.

This clonotype was observed at least ten times. The genes are TRBV12-3 or TRBV12-4 and TRBJ2-1, with TRBD1 matching 8 bases. The CDR3 runs to 16 residues. Trimming removed 3 bases from V and 8 bases from J; junction bases left unmatched: 12. The CDR3 DNA reads TGTGCCAGCAGTTTTGGACTGGACAGGGTCGGGGATGAGCAGTTCTTC. Amino acid sequence: CASSFGLDRVGDEQFF.

The V call is TRBV20-1, the J call TRBJ2-3; weak D call: TRBD2 (7 bases). In germline, CDR1 is DFQATT, CDR2 SNEGSKA (reference sequence). Trimming stripped 3 bases from V and 3 bases from J, with 13 bases between. The CDR3 has 14 residues. Written as DNA, the CDR3 is TGCAGTGCTAGCGTCGGGGGGCGAACAGATACGCAGTATTTT. It translates to CSASVGGRTDTQYF.

The chain uses TRBV27 and TRBJ2-5; 7 bases map to TRBD1. The V and J ends lost 3 bases and 4 bases, in that order; junction bases with no gene match: 5. Germline CDR1 and CDR2: MNHEY and SMNVEV (reference sequence). This CDR3 spans 14 amino acids. The CDR3 spells CASSFSTGVETQYF. The CDR3 DNA is TGTGCCAGCAGTTTCTCCACAGGGGTAGAGACCCAGTACTTC.

There are a few counts of this clonotype. The chain carries TRBV20-1 and TRBJ1-1, with D possibly matching TRBD1 (6 bases). In germline, CDR1 is DFQATT, CDR2 SNEGSKA (reference sequence). V dropped 6 bases and J dropped 1 base, with 12 bases sitting between them. CDR3 length: 13 amino acids. CDR3 sequence: CSALGGANTEAFF. The CDR3 nucleotides are TGCAGTGCGCTGGGGGGCGCGAACACTGAAGCTTTCTTT.

This clonotype occurred a few times. This chain links TRBV4-1 with TRBJ1-1; the D gene is possibly TRBD1 (6 bases). Germline V CDR1 and CDR2: MGHRA, YSYEKL. V lost 0 bases and J 1 base, leaving 24 bases between the germline ends. The CDR3 covers 20 residues. The CDR3 DNA is TGCGCCAGCAGCCAAGAGAGAGCTTTAGGAGCGGACAGCCGGAACACTGAAGCTTTCTTT. This translates into CASSQERALGADSRNTEAFF.

The sample holds a few counts of this clonotype. The V gene is TRBV14, the J gene TRBJ2-6; D is undetermined. Per the germline V gene, CDR1 is SGHDN and CDR2 is FVKESK. V was clipped by 4 bases and J by 2 bases, with 9 bases between them. The CDR3 has 15 amino acids. The CDR3 spells CASSPLLPGANVLTF. The DNA of the CDR3 is TGTGCCAGCAGCCCCCTCCTACCTGGGGCCAACGTCCTGACTTTC.

This clonotype was seen only a few times. CDR3 residues: CASNLRGGELFF. CDR3 in DNA: TGTGCCAGCAACCTAAGGGGGGGGGAGCTGTTTTTT. This chain links TRBV12-3 or TRBV12-4 with TRBJ2-2, with D maybe TRBD1 (6 bases). This CDR3 has 12 amino acids. Trimming shortened V by 7 bases and J by 8 bases, and 11 bases separated the two germline ends.

The chain carries TRBV4-3 and TRBJ2-7; D remains ambiguous. Looked up from germline, CDR1 is LGHNA and CDR2 is YSLEER. Trimming took 5 bases from V and 0 from J, leaving 20 bases between them. The CDR3 has 17 amino acids. The CDR3 DNA follows: TGCGCCAGCAGCTCCCCTTCGGGCTTTTGGAGCTCCTACGAGCAGTACTTC. Encoded protein: CASSSPSGFWSSYEQYF.

This chain uses TRBV5-5 with TRBJ2-3, with no clear D. Trimming cost V 0 bases and J 6 bases, with 11 bases left between them. The CDR3 spans 14 residues. The germline V gene encodes CDR1 SGHKS and CDR2 YYEKEE (reference sequence). The CDR3 coding sequence is TGTGCCAGCAGCTTGGCCCTGGGTTCCGATACGCAGTATTTT. Translating gives CASSLALGSDTQYF.

The sample holds a few counts of this clonotype. The chain links TRBV5-1 to TRBJ2-2; D not certain. Trimming stripped 10 bases from V and 1 base from J, with 8 bases between. This CDR3 is 12 amino acids long. Germline V gene data show CDR1 as SGHRS and CDR2 as YFSETQ. The CDR3: CAGIRNTGELFF. In DNA form, the CDR3 reads TGCGCCGGGATCAGGAACACCGGGGAGCTGTTTTTT.

The V gene is TRBV28, the J gene TRBJ2-7, with 7 bases matching TRBD2. Germline V lookup: CDR1 MDHEN, CDR2 SYDVKM. The CDR3 loop spans 14 amino acids. Trimming cost V 4 bases and J 4 bases; bases outside gene matches: 7. CDR3: CASSWREFGYEQYF. The CDR3 nucleotides read TGTGCCAGCAGTTGGCGGGAGTTTGGGTACGAGCAGTACTTC.

The chain carries TRBV4-1 and TRBJ2-3, with D hard to call. In germline, CDR1 is MGHRA, CDR2 YSYEKL. This CDR3 contains 13 residues. V was clipped by 2 bases and J by 2 bases, with 5 bases between them. This CDR3 is CASSQFITDTQYF. The CDR3 coding sequence is TGCGCCAGCAGCCAATTTATCACAGATACGCAGTATTTT.

This clonotype was observed a handful of times. The V gene is TRBV20-1, the J gene TRBJ2-4; D is perhaps TRBD1 or TRBD2 (5 bases each). The CDR3 sequence is 17 residues long. Germline V gives CDR1 DFQATT, CDR2 SNEGSKA (reference sequence). Trimming pared 5 bases from V and 0 bases from J, leaving 20 bases between. The CDR3 nucleotides are TGCAGTGCTGGTGGGGGACGGAAAACTCTAGCCAAAAACATTCAGTACTTC. This codes for CSAGGGRKTLAKNIQYF.

In its sample, this clonotype was seen a few times. The V and J genes are TRBV6-8 and TRBJ1-5; D is perhaps TRBD1 (5 bases). Germline CDR1 is MNHGY and CDR2 is SAAAGT. Trimming took 2 bases from V and 1 from J, leaving 12 bases between them. The CDR3 consists of 16 residues. CDR3 coding DNA: TGTGCCAGCAGTTACCCAGGGAAGGGGAGCAATCAGCCCCAGCATTTT. Protein: CASSYPGKGSNQPQHF.

This clonotype came up many times. The V gene is TRBV3-1, the J gene TRBJ2-1, with D unresolved. CDR3 size: 13 residues. CDR1 and CDR2 from the germline V gene are LGHDT and YNNKEL (reference sequence). Trimming removed 3 bases from V and 10 bases from J, with 13 bases in between. CDR3 bases: TGTGCCAGCAGCCATTGGCCCCTTATCGAGCAGTTCTTC. Translated, it gives CASSHWPLIEQFF.

V is TRBV29-1 and J is TRBJ1-1; no clear D. There are 12 residues in the CDR3. Between the trimmed V and J ends, which lost 6 bases and 1 base, there was a span of 9 bases. The V gene's germline CDR1 is SQVTM and CDR2 ANQGSEA. CDR3 nucleotide sequence: TGCAGCGTAGCCCGGGGGAACACTGAAGCTTTCTTT. Translated: CSVARGNTEAFF.

This clonotype has at least ten counts. The chain carries TRBV5-1 and TRBJ2-1, with TRBD1 identical over 9 bases. CDR3 length equals 14 residues. Germline V lookup: CDR1 SGHRS, CDR2 YFSETQ. The J segment lost 8 bases and the V segment lost 4 bases, leaving 7 bases of the junction unmatched. The CDR3, as DNA: TGCGCCAGCAGCCCGGGACAGGGATGGGATGAGCAGTTCTTC. Protein sequence: CASSPGQGWDEQFF.

The rearrangement joins TRBV19 to TRBJ2-5; the match to TRBD1 covers 11 bases. Germline lookup yields CDR1 LNHDA and CDR2 SQIVND (reference sequence). The CDR3 covers 17 residues. With 5 bases clipped from V and 6 bases from J, the junction kept 14 bases outside the gene matches. In nucleotides, the CDR3 is TGTGCCAGTAGTCCTAAAACCGGGACAGGGGGGATGCAGACCCAGTACTTC. Its protein product is CASSPKTGTGGMQTQYF.